One sample yielded the 20 T cell receptor beta chains listed below, sequenced in a study of blood T cell repertoires in COVID-19. The table came from immunoSEQ multiplex PCR; TCRdb's copy has only in-frame clones and leaves some out. The table includes 94,000 or so clones, roughly 84% detected once. Sequencing was performed on peripheral blood. The receptors stem from a man aged 55 to 70 with acute or convalescent COVID-19.

The chain uses TRBV5-1 and TRBJ2-2; 7 nucleotides match TRBD2. Germline assignment: CDR1 SGHRS and CDR2 YFSETQ. The CDR3 sequence is 15 residues long. Losses at the gene ends were 2 bases for V and 8 bases for J; bases not matched to a gene: 9. The CDR3 is CASSLPSGDGGELFF. Written as DNA, the CDR3 is TGCGCCAGCAGCTTACCCAGCGGGGACGGGGGGGAGCTGTTTTTT.

The chain combines TRBV19 with TRBJ2-5; 9 nucleotides line up with TRBD1. Germline lookup yields CDR1 LNHDA and CDR2 SQIVND (reference sequence). V lost 6 bases, J lost 5 bases, and 10 bases stayed unmatched. This CDR3 has 15 amino acids. The CDR3, as DNA: TGTGCCAGTAGCTACGGGACAGGGTATTTCGAGACCCAGTACTTC. Translation: CASSYGTGYFETQYF. Full variable domain (rest looked up from reference TRBV19 and TRBJ2-5): DGGITQSPKYLFRKEGQNVTLSCEQNLNHDAMYWYRQDPGQGLRLIYYSQIVNDFQKGDIAEGYSVSREKKESFPLTVTSAQKNPTAFYLCASSYGTGYFETQYFGPGTRLLVL.

The chain links TRBV5-4 to TRBJ2-2; TRBD2 is a possible D gene (6 bases). Germline V gene data show CDR1 as SGHNT and CDR2 as YYREEE (reference sequence). V lost 2 bases, J lost 4 bases, and 9 bases lay in between. This CDR3 contains 14 residues. In DNA form, the CDR3 reads TGTGCCAGCAGCTTTGCGGGGTCCACCGGGGAGCTGTTTTTT. It encodes CASSFAGSTGELFF.

The CDR3 coding sequence is TGCAGCGTCCTGGGGGCCGAGGACAGGGGGCGCACAGATACGCAGTATTTT. Translation: CSVLGAEDRGRTDTQYF. The chain combines TRBV29-1 with TRBJ2-3; 11 bases are shared with TRBD1. The germline V gene encodes CDR1 SQVTM and CDR2 ANQGSEA. After removal of 6 bases from V and 1 base from J, the junction contained 12 bases not matched to a gene. This CDR3 is built from 17 residues.

J is TRBJ2-3 and V is TRBV7-9; D possibly corresponds to TRBD1 (5 bases). The CDR3 runs 14 residues. Trimming stripped 6 bases from V and 6 bases from J, with 16 bases between. Germline CDR1 SEHNR, CDR2 FQNEAQ (reference sequence). CDR3 DNA sequence: TGTGCCAGCAGTTTCCAGGGTGCCTTTGATACGCAGTATTTT. It is translated as CASSFQGAFDTQYF.

This clone was observed once. The chain links TRBV10-3 to TRBJ1-1, with D possibly being TRBD1 (6 bases). The germline V and J ends were trimmed by 6 bases and 5 bases, with 16 bases remaining between them. The CDR3 contains 14 residues. The V gene's germline CDR1 is ENHRY and CDR2 SYGVKD. DNA of the CDR3: TGTGCCATCAGGCGTCAGGGGCTCGTTACTGAAGCTTTCTTT. Translated, it gives CAIRRQGLVTEAFF.

The genes are TRBV6-1 and TRBJ1-2; 7 nucleotides align to TRBD1. Trimming cost V 2 bases and J 4 bases; bases outside gene matches: 4. This CDR3 has 14 amino acids. Germline CDR1 is MNHNS and CDR2 is SASEGT. This CDR3 reads CASSETSGGYGYTF. The CDR3 coding sequence is TGTGCCAGCAGTGAAACTTCAGGGGGCTATGGCTACACCTTC.

The chain couples TRBV18 to TRBJ1-1; 7 bases agree with TRBD1. Trimming at V came to 1 base and at J to 4 bases, leaving 12 bases not matched to a gene. Germline V CDR1 and CDR2: KGHSH, LQKENI. CDR3 length equals 17 residues. CDR3: CASSPQTGSAVGTEAFF. In nucleotides, the CDR3 is TGTGCCAGCTCACCACAGACAGGGTCGGCAGTAGGCACTGAAGCTTTCTTT.

J is TRBJ2-3 and V is TRBV6-5; 10 bases map to TRBD2. V lost 4 bases, J lost 1 base, and 2 bases stayed unmatched. Germline V gene data show CDR1 as MNHEY and CDR2 as SVGAGI. The CDR3 runs to 15 residues. The CDR3, as DNA: TGTGCCAGCAGTTTAGCGGGGGGCCGCACAGATACGCAGTATTTT. Translation gives CASSLAGGRTDTQYF.

The chain uses TRBV7-9 and TRBJ2-1, with 12 bases matching TRBD2. The germline V gene has CDR1 SEHNR and CDR2 FQNEAQ (reference sequence). CDR3 size: 15 residues. Trimming at V came to 6 bases and at J to 7 bases, leaving 7 bases not matched to a gene. CDR3 nucleotides: TGTGCCAGCAGGGAGCTAGCGGGGGGGAGGAATGAGCAGTTCTTC. Protein sequence: CASRELAGGRNEQFF. The full variable domain, rest sourced from reference TRBV7-9 and TRBJ2-1, is DTGVSQNPRHKITKRGQNVTFRCDPISEHNRLYWYRQTLGQGPEFLTYFQNEAQLEKSRLLSDRFSAERPKGSFSTLEIQRTEQGDSAMYLCASRELAGGRNEQFFGPGTRLTVL.

This chain uses TRBV6-5 with TRBJ1-2; no definite D call. The CDR3 length is 14 residues. V lost 5 bases to trimming and J lost 8 bases, with 18 bases between them. Germline CDR1 MNHEY, CDR2 SVGAGI. This CDR3 is CASSREAGLRGYTF. Here the CDR3 DNA reads TGTGCCAGCAGTAGAGAGGCCGGACTCCGGGGCTACACCTTC.

The genes are TRBV6-6 and TRBJ1-2; unclear D gene. This CDR3 contains 13 residues. The V end was cut by 0 bases, the J end by 6 bases, with 8 bases between. Germline V gene sequence: CDR1 MNHNY, CDR2 SVGAGI (reference sequence). The CDR3 DNA follows: TGTGCCAGCAGTTACTCCCCCTTTAATGGCTACACCTTC. It translates to CASSYSPFNGYTF.

The V and J genes are TRBV23-1 and TRBJ1-5; no firm D call. TRBV23-1 is known as an ORF, though its function is uncertain. Trimming shortened V by 3 bases and J by 4 bases, and 13 bases separated the two germline ends. CDR3 length equals 15 residues. CDR3 amino acids: CASSHIPVTNQPQHF. CDR3 bases: TGCGCCAGCAGTCACATCCCGGTGACAAATCAGCCCCAGCATTTT.

The rearrangement joins TRBV5-6 to TRBJ2-7, with 10 bases lining up with TRBD2. The V gene's germline CDR1 is SGHDT and CDR2 YYEEEE. This CDR3 contains 13 residues. The V gene end was trimmed by 7 bases and the J gene end by 7 bases; junction bases not matched to a gene: 8. The CDR3, as DNA: TGTGCCAGCGGTTCAGCGGGGGGGTATGAGCAGTACTTC. Its protein is CASGSAGGYEQYF.

This clone was counted once. The chain is built from TRBV28 and TRBJ2-7; 7 bases are shared with TRBD1. V was clipped by 9 bases and J by 2 bases; unmatched bases: 13. CDR1 MDHEN and CDR2 SYDVKM come from the germline V gene. There are 15 residues in the CDR3. CDR3 nucleotide sequence: TGTGCCAGTTCCGGACAGGCTGGGCTGCCCTACGAGCAGTACTTC. Its translation: CASSGQAGLPYEQYF.

The V and J genes are TRBV7-9 and TRBJ2-2; no reliable D call. The ends were cut back, 1 base at V and 6 bases at J, with 9 bases in the middle. This CDR3 has 14 amino acids. CDR1 SEHNR and CDR2 FQNEAQ come from the germline V gene (reference sequence). CDR3 nucleotides: TGTGCCAGCAGCTTAGAACTCCAGGCCGGGGAGCTGTTTTTT. Translated: CASSLELQAGELFF.

The chain recombines TRBV11-1 with TRBJ1-1; D remains ambiguous. Trimming stripped 0 bases from V and 7 bases from J, with 9 bases between. The germline V gene encodes CDR1 SGHAT and CDR2 FQDESV (reference sequence). The CDR3 totals 13 residues. This CDR3 reads CASSLALASEAFF. The CDR3 DNA sequence: TGTGCCAGCAGCTTAGCGTTAGCCAGTGAAGCTTTCTTT.

The genes are TRBV5-8 and TRBJ2-1; no clear D. Trimming removed 5 bases at V and 9 bases at J, with 15 bases between. The CDR3 covers 13 residues. Germline V CDR1 and CDR2: SGHTS, YDEGEE. CDR3 in amino acids: CASRQLSVGEQFF. The CDR3 DNA reads TGTGCCAGCAGGCAACTCTCGGTCGGTGAGCAGTTCTTC. Full variable domain (rest looked up from reference TRBV5-8 and TRBJ2-1): EAGVTQSPTHLIKTRGQQATLRCSPISGHTSVYWYQQALGLGLQFLLWYDEGEERNRGNFPPRFSGRQFPNYSSELNVNALELEDSALYLCASRQLSVGEQFFGPGTRLTVL.

The genes are TRBV19 and TRBJ2-2, with 8 positions matching TRBD1. V shed 4 bases, J shed 9 bases, and the junction held 7 bases outside the gene matches. The CDR3 covers 14 residues. Per germline, CDR1 LNHDA and CDR2 SQIVND (reference sequence). The CDR3: CASSSGTGLRELFF. CDR3 coding DNA: TGTGCCAGTAGTAGCGGGACAGGACTCAGGGAGCTGTTTTTT.

The genes are TRBV15 and TRBJ1-2; TRBD1 might be the D (5 bases). The CDR3 is made up of 16 amino acids. The ends were cut back, 0 bases at V and 4 bases at J, with 15 bases in the middle. Germline CDR1 LNHNV, CDR2 YYDKDF (reference sequence). The CDR3, as DNA: TGTGCCACCAGCAGAGATCTCCCAGGGTCCATCTATGGCTACACCTTC. Translation: CATSRDLPGSIYGYTF.